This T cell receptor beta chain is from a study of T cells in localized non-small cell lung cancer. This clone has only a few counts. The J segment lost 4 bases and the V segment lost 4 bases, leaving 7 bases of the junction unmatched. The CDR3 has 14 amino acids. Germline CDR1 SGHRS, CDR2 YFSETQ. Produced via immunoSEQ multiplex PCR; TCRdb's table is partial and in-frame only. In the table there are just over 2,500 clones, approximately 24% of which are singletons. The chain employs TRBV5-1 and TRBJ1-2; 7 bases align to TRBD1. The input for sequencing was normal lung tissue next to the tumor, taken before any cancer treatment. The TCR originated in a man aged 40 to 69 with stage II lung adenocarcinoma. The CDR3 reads CASSPGQQAYGYTF. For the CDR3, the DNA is TGCGCCAGCAGCCCGGGACAGCAGGCCTATGGCTACACCTTC.